This entry lists 28 T cell receptor beta chains sequenced from one sample in a study of CD8+CD57+ T cells in acquired aplastic anemia. Genomic DNA provided the template from which TCR beta VDJ and CDR3 profiles were obtained. MiXCR was run by TCRdb on the reads, yielding one entry per CDR3 protein. The repertoire has 180,000 or so distinct CDR3 sequences, under 55% of them found once; the top ten carry around 2.9%. The sequenced sample was sorted CD4+, CD8+, or CD8+CD57+ T cells (not recorded which) from PBMCs. These receptors were obtained from a human donor in good health.

To note about this clonotype: One end of the junction is discordant with germline, which a read error may explain. V usage is TRBV10-3 and J usage is TRBJ1-3; TRBD1 matches 7 bases. CDR1 and CDR2 from the germline V gene are ENHRY and SYGVKD. The CDR3 totals 13 residues. The CDR3 is CAIKPGGGNTLYF. The DNA of the CDR3 is TGTGCCATCAAGCCAGGGGGAGGAAACACCTTATATTTT.

This clonotype has at least ten counts. The CDR3, as DNA: TGTGCCAGCAGTGACTCGAAAATTCAGGGATTAGAGACCCAGTACTTC. This encodes CASSDSKIQGLETQYF. This chain links TRBV6-4 with TRBJ2-5; tentative D call: TRBD1 (5 bases). The V gene lost 0 bases and the J gene lost 4 bases, with 15 bases spanning the gap. The V gene's germline CDR1 is MRHNA and CDR2 SNTAGT. The CDR3 sequence is 16 residues long.

The rearrangement joins TRBV24-1 to TRBJ2-1; TRBD1 might be the D (6 bases). The CDR3 has 14 residues. Germline V CDR1 and CDR2: KGHDR, SFDVKD. V lost 9 bases to trimming and J lost 6 bases, with 17 bases between them. Here the CDR3 reads CATAETGSGNEQFF. The CDR3 nucleotides are TGTGCCACCGCCGAAACAGGGTCAGGCAATGAGCAGTTCTTC.

This clonotype was observed at least ten times. The chain combines TRBV19 with TRBJ2-3, with D possibly matching TRBD2 (6 bases). CDR3 length: 18 amino acids. V was clipped by 0 bases and J by 1 base, with 17 bases between them. The V gene's germline CDR1 is LNHDA and CDR2 SQIVND (reference sequence). The DNA for the CDR3 is TGTGCCAGTAGTATAGATGGGGGGTCTGGCGGGGGCACAGATACGCAGTATTTT. This translates into CASSIDGGSGGGTDTQYF.

The chain recombines TRBV2 with TRBJ2-1, with TRBD2 identical over 9 bases. J was trimmed by 4 bases and V by 3 bases; bases with no gene match: 4. The V gene's germline CDR1 is SNHLY and CDR2 FYNNEI. The CDR3 is 15 amino acids. The DNA for the CDR3 is TGTGCCAGCAGTGAGGGCGGGAGGGGGTACAATGAGCAGTTCTTC. This codes for CASSEGGRGYNEQFF.

The chain has TRBV6-1 and TRBJ1-2, with a tentative D call TRBD1 (6 bases). The V end lost 6 bases, the J end lost 4 bases, and 21 bases lay between the germline ends. The CDR3 extends over 16 amino acids. Looked up from germline, CDR1 is MNHNS and CDR2 is SASEGT. Here the CDR3 reads CASSPSTGRLGYGYTF. The DNA for the CDR3 is TGTGCCAGCAGCCCCAGCACAGGGAGGCTGGGCTATGGCTACACCTTC.

In its sample, this clonotype was seen many times. V is TRBV12-3 or TRBV12-4 and J is TRBJ2-1; 8 bases are a match to TRBD1. The CDR3 has 15 residues. With V trimmed by 7 bases and J by 5 bases, 10 bases remained unmatched. CDR3 bases: TGTGCCAGCATACCCGGACAGGGTATCCACAATGAGCAGTTCTTC. Translated: CASIPGQGIHNEQFF.

The gene calls are TRBV3-1 and TRBJ1-5; the D gene is possibly TRBD1 (5 bases). The CDR3 length is 14 residues. V lost 4 bases, J lost 5 bases, and 12 bases lay in between. Germline CDR1 reads LGHDT; CDR2 reads YNNKEL (reference sequence). The CDR3 reads CASSPSGGDQPQHF. CDR3 DNA: TGTGCCAGCAGCCCCTCGGGAGGGGATCAGCCCCAGCATTTT. Looking up the rest from reference TRBV3-1 and TRBJ1-5 gives the full variable domain: DTAVSQTPKYLVTQMGNDKSIKCEQNLGHDTMYWYKQDSKKFLKIMFSYNNKELIINETVPNRFSPKSPDKAHLNLHINSLELGDSAVYFCASSPSGGDQPQHFGDGTRLSIL.

Many counts were recorded for this clonotype. The chain links TRBV6-2 or TRBV6-3 to TRBJ1-2; 9 nucleotides align to TRBD1. This CDR3 comprises 13 residues. The germline V gene has CDR1 MNHEY and CDR2 SVGEGT. Trimming at V came to 6 bases and at J to 5 bases, leaving 4 bases not matched to a gene. This CDR3 is CASRTGGTYGYTF. CDR3 sequence (DNA): TGTGCCAGCAGGACAGGGGGGACGTATGGCTACACCTTC.

On this clonotype itself: A much larger clone lies one base from this, so it may be a read error. V gene TRBV20-1 combines with J gene TRBJ2-1, with D maybe TRBD1 (5 bases). The CDR3 consists of 15 residues. Germline V gives CDR1 DFQATT, CDR2 SNEGSKA (reference sequence). V lost 2 bases and J 7 bases, leaving 18 bases between the germline ends. CDR3 bases: TGCAGTGCTAGAAATCGACAGCCGAACGTAAATGAGCAGTTCTTC. Protein product: CSARNRQPNVNEQFF.

The CDR3 region is CASSMKASGSYEQYF. The CDR3 DNA reads TGTGCCAGTAGTATGAAGGCTAGCGGGAGCTACGAGCAGTACTTC. The gene calls are TRBV19 and TRBJ2-1, with TRBD2 identical over 10 bases. Judging by the DNA end, TRBJ2-7 fits better; the J call may be wrong. The CDR3 covers 15 residues. Germline CDR1 reads LNHDA; CDR2 reads SQIVND (reference sequence).

There are many counts of this clonotype. One end of the junction fails to match germline, which may point to a read error. The V call is TRBV19, the J call TRBJ1-2; D may be TRBD1 (5 bases). CDR1 LNHDA and CDR2 SQIVND come from the germline V gene (reference sequence). The length of the CDR3 is 14 residues. DNA for the CDR3: TGTGCCAGCAGTAAACCGGGGCGAGAATATGGCTACACCTTC. It translates to CASSKPGREYGYTF.

This clonotype appeared many times. The chain joins TRBV7-8 to TRBJ1-2, with D possibly matching TRBD1 (6 bases). CDR1 is SGHVS and CDR2 is FQNEAQ in the germline V gene. The CDR3 loop spans 18 amino acids. The V gene lost 4 bases and the J gene lost 0 bases, with 21 bases spanning the gap. This CDR3 is CASSSLPTRTAANYGYTF. The DNA of the CDR3 is TGTGCCAGCAGCTCCCTACCGACTCGGACAGCAGCTAACTATGGCTACACCTTC.

The chain uses TRBV15 and TRBJ1-3, with 7 bases that match TRBD1. The CDR3 covers 15 residues. The trim removed 0 bases at V and 4 bases at J, leaving 3 bases unmatched. Germline CDR1 LNHNV, CDR2 YYDKDF (reference sequence). The CDR3 loop reads CATSRDEGAGNTIYF. CDR3 coding DNA: TGTGCCACCAGCAGAGATGAGGGGGCCGGAAACACCATATATTTT. Drawing the rest from reference TRBV15 and TRBJ1-3, the complete variable domain is DAMVIQNPRYQVTQFGKPVTLSCSQTLNHNVMYWYQQKSSQAPKLLFHYYDKDFNNEADTPDNFQSRRPNTSFCFLDIRSPGLGDTAMYLCATSRDEGAGNTIYFGEGSWLTVV.

This clonotype was recorded a few times. The rearrangement links TRBV18 to TRBJ2-7, with D unresolved. Germline-derived CDR1 and CDR2 are KGHSH and LQKENI. With 2 bases removed from V and 1 base from J, the gap between germline ends came to 12 bases. This CDR3 comprises 15 residues. CDR3 loop: CASSPNAVGSYEQYF. CDR3 bases: TGTGCCAGCTCACCAAACGCGGTCGGGTCCTACGAGCAGTACTTC. The variable domain in full, with the rest retrieved from reference TRBV18 and TRBJ2-7, is NAGVMQNPRHLVRRRGQEARLRCSPMKGHSHVYWYRQLPEEGLKFMVYLQKENIIDESGMPKERFSAEFPKEGPSILRIQQVVRGDSAAYFCASSPNAVGSYEQYFGPGTRLTVT.

This clonotype was found a few times. This rearrangement joins TRBV7-8 to TRBJ2-1, with 8 positions matching TRBD2. CDR3 size: 12 residues. With V trimmed by 11 bases and J by 2 bases, 2 bases remained unmatched. In germline, CDR1 is SGHVS, CDR2 FQNEAQ. This CDR3 is CASGGTYNEQFF. The DNA for the CDR3 is TGTGCCTCGGGGGGGACCTACAATGAGCAGTTCTTC.

The V and J genes are TRBV29-1 and TRBJ2-7; D possibly corresponds to TRBD1 (6 bases). There are 11 residues in the CDR3. V was shortened by 3 bases and J by 10 bases, with 13 bases between the two germline ends. The germline V gene encodes CDR1 SQVTM and CDR2 ANQGSEA. The CDR3 here is CSVEVRGEQYF. The CDR3 DNA sequence: TGCAGCGTTGAGGTCAGGGGAGAACAGTACTTC.

The rearrangement uses TRBV11-1 and TRBJ2-3, with 10 bases lining up with TRBD2. This CDR3 spans 15 amino acids. J lost 6 bases, V lost 3 bases, and 6 bases had no gene match. CDR1 and CDR2 from the germline V gene are SGHAT and FQDESV (reference sequence). The CDR3 loop reads CASSLASGREDTQYF. The DNA of the CDR3 is TGTGCCAGCAGCTTGGCTAGCGGGAGAGAGGATACGCAGTATTTT.

This clonotype was counted at least ten times. J is TRBJ2-7 and V is TRBV5-1; 7 bases are shared with TRBD1. In germline, CDR1 is SGHRS, CDR2 YFSETQ. V trimming: 5 bases; J trimming: 3 bases; junction bases outside the gene matches: 14. CDR3 length: 16 residues. The CDR3 bases are TGCGCCAGCAGACGAGGGCACCGGGACAGCAACTACGAGCAGTACTTC. Protein product: CASRRGHRDSNYEQYF.

This clonotype appeared a few times. The gene calls are TRBV3-1 and TRBJ2-5; 10 nucleotides match TRBD2. With V trimmed by 4 bases and J by 5 bases, 13 bases remained unmatched. Germline V gives CDR1 LGHDT, CDR2 YNNKEL (reference sequence). CDR3 length: 17 amino acids. CDR3 coding DNA: TGTGCCAGCAGCCCCGGGGCTGGACTAGCGGTCCCGGAGACCCAGTACTTC. It codes for CASSPGAGLAVPETQYF.

The genes are TRBV7-6 and TRBJ2-7; 8 positions agree with TRBD1. CDR3 size: 15 residues. Trimming cost V 1 base and J 2 bases; bases outside gene matches: 4. CDR1 and CDR2 from the germline V gene are SGHVS and FNYEAQ. The CDR3 bases are TGTGCCAGCAGCTTAGGGGACAGGTATCCCTACGAGCAGTACTTC. It is translated as CASSLGDRYPYEQYF. Full variable domain (outside the CDR3, taken from reference TRBV7-6 and TRBJ2-7): GAGVSQSPRYKVTKRGQDVALRCDPISGHVSLYWYRQALGQGPEFLTYFNYEAQQDKSGLPNDRFSAERPEGSISTLTIQRTEQRDSAMYRCASSLGDRYPYEQYFGPGTRLTVT.

As to this clonotype: The junction departs from the called germline gene at one end, perhaps through a read error. The chain carries TRBV12-3 or TRBV12-4 and TRBJ2-1, with 13 bases identical to TRBD2. The CDR3 covers 15 residues. CDR3 coding DNA: TGTGCCAGCACCCGGGGACTAGCGGGGATCAATGAGCAGGTCTTC. Translating it yields CASTRGLAGINEQVF.

The CDR3 protein is CASRDPGTDEKLFF. CDR3 nucleotide sequence: TGTGCCAGCAGGGACCCGGGGACGGATGAAAAACTGTTTTTT. The chain uses TRBV2 and TRBJ1-4; D may be TRBD1 (5 bases). Germline assignment: CDR1 SNHLY and CDR2 FYNNEI. The CDR3 contains 14 residues. V was cut by 6 bases and J by 6 bases, with 14 bases left in between. Combining the CDR3 with reference TRBV2 and TRBJ1-4 gives the whole variable domain EPEVTQTPSHQVTQMGQEVILRCVPISNHLYFYWYRQILGQKVEFLVSFYNNEISEKSEIFDDQFSVERPDGSNFTLKIRSTKLEDSAMYFCASRDPGTDEKLFFGSGTQLSVL.

Ten or more counts support this clonotype. The chain recombines TRBV7-2 with TRBJ2-1; 12 bases line up with TRBD2. Germline CDR1 is SGHTA and CDR2 is FQGNSA. The V segment lost 9 bases and the J segment 4 bases; nucleotides outside the gene matches: 10. The CDR3 has 16 amino acids. The chain's CDR3 is CASKLSSGRAYNEQFF. For the CDR3, the DNA is TGTGCCAGTAAGCTTTCTAGCGGGAGGGCTTACAATGAGCAGTTCTTC.

The gene calls are TRBV12-3 or TRBV12-4 and TRBJ2-7; D possibly corresponds to TRBD1 (5 bases). The CDR3 is 14 residues long. Trimming pared 5 bases from V and 0 bases from J, leaving 11 bases between. The CDR3 region is CASSPGSSSYEQYF. In DNA form, the CDR3 reads TGTGCCAGCAGTCCAGGGTCCAGCTCCTACGAGCAGTACTTC.

The chain carries TRBV12-3 or TRBV12-4 and TRBJ1-1, with no clear D. V lost 6 bases and J lost 0, with 11 bases in between. This CDR3 comprises 14 residues. CDR3 bases: TGTGCCAGCAGATCCAGGAGCATGAACACTGAAGCTTTCTTT. The encoded protein is CASRSRSMNTEAFF.

The V and J genes are TRBV7-8 and TRBJ2-1; the D is unclear. V dropped 2 bases and J dropped 9 bases, with 8 bases sitting between them. Germline assignment: CDR1 SGHVS and CDR2 FQNEAQ. CDR3 length: 12 amino acids. CDR3 in DNA: TGTGCCAGCAGCTTACTAGACACTGAGCAGTTCTTC. Translating gives CASSLLDTEQFF.

This clonotype has only one observation. The genes are TRBV24-1 and TRBJ2-1; D unresolved. Per germline, CDR1 KGHDR and CDR2 SFDVKD. Trimming took 9 bases from V and 2 from J, leaving 10 bases between them. There are 13 residues in the CDR3. The chain's CDR3 is CATEPGPYNEQFF. In DNA form, the CDR3 reads TGTGCCACCGAACCCGGACCCTACAATGAGCAGTTCTTC.